The rows below give T cell receptor beta chains drawn from one sample of a study of T-cell reconstitution after alpha-beta-depleted transplantation in children. Each CDR3 protein gets one entry after TCRdb re-called the PCR reads with MiXCR. Of 440,000 or so distinct CDR3 sequences listed, approximately 41% were seen once; the top ten hold about 30%. The source was PBMCs, collected before TCRalphabeta/CD19-depleted stem cell transplant. These receptors came from a girl aged 2 to 10 with aplastic anemia, due to receive a stem cell transplant. Each CDR3 is given without its conserved first and last residue. Rows give clone size only sometimes, using once, few, many, or a class for an expanded clone.

V gene: TRBV3-1; clone size: many; J gene: TRBJ2-1; CDR3 protein: ASSQGGGYNEQF
V gene: TRBV7-6; clone size: .; J gene: TRBJ2-2; CDR3 protein: ASSSHLNTGELF
V gene: TRBV21-1; clone size: .; J gene: TRBJ2-5; CDR3 protein: ASSKGGRGIETQY
V gene: TRBV5-1; clone size: many; J gene: TRBJ2-1; CDR3 protein: ASSLPRTSGSSNEQF
V gene: TRBV6-5; clone size: .; J gene: TRBJ2-3; CDR3 protein: ASSYISGGLDTQY
V gene: TRBV10-3; clone size: .; J gene: TRBJ2-7; CDR3 protein: AISVVLSYEQY
V gene: TRBV4-1; clone size: .; J gene: TRBJ2-1; CDR3 protein: ASSPIPQVRGQRYNEQF
V gene: TRBV5-1; clone size: .; J gene: TRBJ1-1; CDR3 protein: ASSMGDRMNTEAF
V gene: TRBV4-1; clone size: once; J gene: TRBJ2-3; CDR3 protein: ASKTQIGTEAQY
V gene: TRBV6-5; clone size: .; J gene: TRBJ1-5; CDR3 protein: ASSSRGPPGNQPQH
V gene: TRBV7-9; clone size: .; J gene: TRBJ2-1; CDR3 protein: ASTTRSAESVLNEQF
V gene: TRBV20-1; clone size: few; J gene: TRBJ1-1; CDR3 protein: SAGTGTGSTEAF
V gene: TRBV20-1; clone size: .; J gene: TRBJ2-3; CDR3 protein: SARVREGLGDTQY
V gene: TRBV28; clone size: many; J gene: TRBJ2-2; CDR3 protein: ASSHRNTGELF
V gene: TRBV6-1; clone size: .; J gene: TRBJ1-3; CDR3 protein: ASRSPGERRNTIY
V gene: TRBV20-1; clone size: .; J gene: TRBJ2-5; CDR3 protein: SARRAGRGETQY
V gene: TRBV5-1; clone size: few; J gene: TRBJ2-7; CDR3 protein: ASRGEPYEQY